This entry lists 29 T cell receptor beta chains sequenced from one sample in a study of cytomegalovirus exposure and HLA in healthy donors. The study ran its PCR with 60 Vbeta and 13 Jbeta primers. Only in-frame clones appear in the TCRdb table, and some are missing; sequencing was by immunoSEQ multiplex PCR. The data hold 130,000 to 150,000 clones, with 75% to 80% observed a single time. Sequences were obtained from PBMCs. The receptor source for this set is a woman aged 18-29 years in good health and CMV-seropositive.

The CDR3 region has the DNA TGTGCCAGCAGTTTATGGGGACAGGGAACCAATCAGCCCCAGCATTTT. Protein: CASSLWGQGTNQPQHF. The chain combines TRBV28 with TRBJ1-5; TRBD1 aligns across 9 bases. Germline V gives CDR1 MDHEN, CDR2 SYDVKM. V dropped 0 bases and J dropped 3; count of bases not matched to a gene: 3. The CDR3 sequence is 16 residues long.

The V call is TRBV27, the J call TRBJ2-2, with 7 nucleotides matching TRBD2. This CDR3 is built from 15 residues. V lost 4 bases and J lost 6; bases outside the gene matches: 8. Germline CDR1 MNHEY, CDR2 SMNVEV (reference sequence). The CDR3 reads CASSWGGKRSGELFF. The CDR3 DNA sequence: TGTGCCAGCAGTTGGGGGGGGAAGAGGTCCGGGGAGCTGTTTTTT.

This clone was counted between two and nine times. The DNA of the CDR3 is TGTGCCACCAGCAGAGCTCAGGGGGTCACAGATACGCAGTATTTT. Protein sequence: CATSRAQGVTDTQYF. The chain is built from TRBV15 and TRBJ2-3; 7 bases align to TRBD1. The CDR3 is made up of 15 amino acids. V shed 1 base and J 2 bases; nucleotides not matched to a gene: 3. Germline assignment: CDR1 LNHNV and CDR2 YYDKDF (reference sequence).

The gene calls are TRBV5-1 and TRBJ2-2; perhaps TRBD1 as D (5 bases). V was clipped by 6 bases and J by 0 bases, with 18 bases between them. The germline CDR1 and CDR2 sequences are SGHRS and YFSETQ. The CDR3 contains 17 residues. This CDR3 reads CASNPDSRNANTGELFF. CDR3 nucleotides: TGCGCCAGCAATCCCGACAGTCGAAACGCGAACACCGGGGAGCTGTTTTTT.

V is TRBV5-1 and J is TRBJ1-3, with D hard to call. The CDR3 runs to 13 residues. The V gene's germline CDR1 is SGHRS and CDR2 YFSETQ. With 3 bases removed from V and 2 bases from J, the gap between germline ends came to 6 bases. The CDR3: CASSSTPGNTIYF. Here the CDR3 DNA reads TGCGCCAGCAGCTCAACTCCTGGAAACACCATATATTTT.

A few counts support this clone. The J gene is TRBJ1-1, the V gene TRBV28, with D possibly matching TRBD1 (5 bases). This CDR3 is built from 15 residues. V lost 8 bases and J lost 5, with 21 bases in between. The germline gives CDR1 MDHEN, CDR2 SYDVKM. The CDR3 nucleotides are TGTGCCAGCGTCACAATCCGGTCTCGGGGGACTGAAGCTTTCTTT. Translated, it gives CASVTIRSRGTEAFF.

CDR3 residues: CASTPEGTNTEAFF. CDR3 bases: TGTGCCAGCACCCCAGAGGGAACGAACACTGAAGCTTTCTTT. The V and J genes are TRBV2 and TRBJ1-1; D is undetermined. V was pared by 7 bases and J by 1 base, with 13 bases between. The CDR3 sequence is 14 residues long. Germline loops: CDR1 SNHLY, CDR2 FYNNEI.

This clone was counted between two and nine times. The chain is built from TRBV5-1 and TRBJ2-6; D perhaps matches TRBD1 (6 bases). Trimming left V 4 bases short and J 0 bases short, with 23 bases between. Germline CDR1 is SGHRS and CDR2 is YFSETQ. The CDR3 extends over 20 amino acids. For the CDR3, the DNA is TGCGCCAGCAGCCTTTCTCCTACAGGGTGGCCCTTCTCTGGGGCCAACGTCCTGACTTTC. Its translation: CASSLSPTGWPFSGANVLTF.

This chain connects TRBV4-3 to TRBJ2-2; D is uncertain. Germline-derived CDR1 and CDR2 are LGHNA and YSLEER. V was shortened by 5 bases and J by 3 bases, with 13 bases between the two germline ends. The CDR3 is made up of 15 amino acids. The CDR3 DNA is TGCGCCAGCAGCGTCCTTCGACTTTACACCGGGGAGCTGTTTTTT. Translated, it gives CASSVLRLYTGELFF.

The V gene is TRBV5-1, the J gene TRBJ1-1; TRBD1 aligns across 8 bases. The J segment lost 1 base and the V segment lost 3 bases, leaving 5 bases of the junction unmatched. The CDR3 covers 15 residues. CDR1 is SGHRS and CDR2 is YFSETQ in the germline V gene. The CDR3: CASSWTGQGNTEAFF. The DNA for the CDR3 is TGCGCCAGCAGCTGGACTGGACAGGGGAACACTGAAGCTTTCTTT.

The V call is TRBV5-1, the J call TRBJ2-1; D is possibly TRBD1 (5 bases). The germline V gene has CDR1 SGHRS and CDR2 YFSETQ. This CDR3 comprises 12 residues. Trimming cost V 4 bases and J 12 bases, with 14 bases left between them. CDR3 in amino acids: CASSPGLSRQFF. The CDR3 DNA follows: TGCGCCAGCAGCCCAGGGCTTTCACGGCAGTTCTTC. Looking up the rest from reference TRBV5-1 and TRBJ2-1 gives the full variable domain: KAGVTQTPRYLIKTRGQQVTLSCSPISGHRSVSWYQQTPGQGLQFLFEYFSETQRNKGNFPGRFSGRQFSNSRSEMNVSTLELGDSALYLCASSPGLSRQFFGPGTRLTVL.

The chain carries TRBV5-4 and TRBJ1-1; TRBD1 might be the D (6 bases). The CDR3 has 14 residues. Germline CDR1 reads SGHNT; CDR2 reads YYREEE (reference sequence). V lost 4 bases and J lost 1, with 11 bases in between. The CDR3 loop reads CASSARGPNTEAFF. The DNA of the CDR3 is TGTGCCAGCAGCGCCAGGGGACCGAACACTGAAGCTTTCTTT.

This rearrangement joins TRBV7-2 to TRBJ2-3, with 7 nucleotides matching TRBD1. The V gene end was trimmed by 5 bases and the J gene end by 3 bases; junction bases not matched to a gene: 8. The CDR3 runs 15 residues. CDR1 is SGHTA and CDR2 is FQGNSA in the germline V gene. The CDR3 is CASSIWDSITDTQYF. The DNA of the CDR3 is TGTGCCAGCAGCATATGGGACAGTATAACAGATACGCAGTATTTT. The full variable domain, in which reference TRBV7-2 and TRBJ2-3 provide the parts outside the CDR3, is GAGVSQSPSNKVTEKGKDVELRCDPISGHTALYWYRQSLGQGLEFLIYFQGNSAPDKSGLPSDRFSAERTGGSVSTLTIQRTQQEDSAVYLCASSIWDSITDTQYFGPGTRLTVL.

For the CDR3, the DNA is TGTGCCAGCAGTTTGCCGACAGGGGTGCTGTTTTTT. It codes for CASSLPTGVLFF. This chain connects TRBV28 to TRBJ1-4, with 8 bases lining up with TRBD1. Germline V gene sequence: CDR1 MDHEN, CDR2 SYDVKM. This CDR3 region has 12 residues. After removal of 3 bases from V and 14 bases from J, the junction contained 5 bases not matched to a gene.

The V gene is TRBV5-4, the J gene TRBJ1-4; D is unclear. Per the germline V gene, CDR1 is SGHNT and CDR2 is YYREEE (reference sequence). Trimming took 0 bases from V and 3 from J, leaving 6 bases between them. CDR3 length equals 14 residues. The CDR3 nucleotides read TGTGCCAGCAGCTTGGGCCGGTCTAATGAAAAACTGTTTTTT. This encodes CASSLGRSNEKLFF. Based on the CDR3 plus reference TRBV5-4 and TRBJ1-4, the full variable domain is ETGVTQSPTHLIKTRGQQVTLRCSSQSGHNTVSWYQQALGQGPQFIFQYYREEENGRGNFPPRFSGLQFPNYSSELNVNALELDDSALYLCASSLGRSNEKLFFGSGTQLSVL.

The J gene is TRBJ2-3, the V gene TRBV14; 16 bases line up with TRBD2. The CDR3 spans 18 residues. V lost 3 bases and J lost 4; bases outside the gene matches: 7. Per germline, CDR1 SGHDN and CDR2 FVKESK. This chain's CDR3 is CASSQPGLAGGVPDTQYF. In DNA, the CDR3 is TGTGCCAGCAGCCAGCCGGGACTAGCGGGGGGGGTGCCAGATACGCAGTATTTT.

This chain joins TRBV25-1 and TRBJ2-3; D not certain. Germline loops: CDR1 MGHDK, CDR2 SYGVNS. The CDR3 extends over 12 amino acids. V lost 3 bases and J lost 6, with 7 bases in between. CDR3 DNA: TGTGCCAGCAGTGAGACTGGGGATACGCAGTATTTT. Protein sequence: CASSETGDTQYF.

This CDR3 reads CASTWGPNTEAFF. Written as DNA, the CDR3 is TGCGCCTCTACGTGGGGCCCGAACACTGAAGCTTTCTTT. This chain uses TRBV5-1 with TRBJ1-1; D might be TRBD1 (5 bases). Trimming took off 10 bases at V and 1 base at J, with 14 bases between the two ends. The CDR3 totals 13 residues. From germline, CDR1 is SGHRS and CDR2 YFSETQ.

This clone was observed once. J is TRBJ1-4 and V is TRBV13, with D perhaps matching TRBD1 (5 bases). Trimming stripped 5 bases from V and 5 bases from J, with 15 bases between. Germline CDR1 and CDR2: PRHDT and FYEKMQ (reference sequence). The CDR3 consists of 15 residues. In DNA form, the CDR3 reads TGTGCCAGCAGCCGGCGGAGGGGTCTAAATGAAAAACTGTTTTTT. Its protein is CASSRRRGLNEKLFF.

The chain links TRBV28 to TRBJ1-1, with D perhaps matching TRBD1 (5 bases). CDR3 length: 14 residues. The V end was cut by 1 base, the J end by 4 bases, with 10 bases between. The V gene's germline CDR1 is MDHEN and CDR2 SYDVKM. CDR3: CASSLLGRSTEAFF. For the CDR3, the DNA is TGTGCCAGCAGTTTATTGGGGCGGAGCACTGAAGCTTTCTTT.

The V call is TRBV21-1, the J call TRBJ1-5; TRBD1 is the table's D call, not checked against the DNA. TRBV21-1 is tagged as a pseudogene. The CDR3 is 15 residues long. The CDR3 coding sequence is TGTGCCAGCGGGGGCAGGGAACCGTCCAATCAGCCCCAGCATTTT. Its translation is CASGGREPSNQPQHF.

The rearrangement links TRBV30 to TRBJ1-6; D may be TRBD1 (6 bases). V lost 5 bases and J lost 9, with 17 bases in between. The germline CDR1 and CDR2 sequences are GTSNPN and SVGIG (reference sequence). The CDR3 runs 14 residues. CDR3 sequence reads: CAWGTGTIGSPLHF. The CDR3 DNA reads TGTGCCTGGGGCACCGGGACAATCGGTTCACCCCTCCACTTT.

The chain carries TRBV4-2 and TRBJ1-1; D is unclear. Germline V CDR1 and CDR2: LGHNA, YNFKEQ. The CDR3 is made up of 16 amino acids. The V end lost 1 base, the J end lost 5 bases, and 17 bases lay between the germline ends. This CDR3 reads CASSQGEAQGGTEAFF. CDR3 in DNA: TGTGCCAGCAGCCAAGGGGAGGCACAAGGAGGGACTGAAGCTTTCTTT.

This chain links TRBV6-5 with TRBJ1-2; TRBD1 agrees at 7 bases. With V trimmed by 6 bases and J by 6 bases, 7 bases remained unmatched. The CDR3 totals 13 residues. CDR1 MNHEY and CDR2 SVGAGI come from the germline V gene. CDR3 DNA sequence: TGTGCCAGCAGGACTTGGACAGGTGATGGCTACACCTTC. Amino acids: CASRTWTGDGYTF.

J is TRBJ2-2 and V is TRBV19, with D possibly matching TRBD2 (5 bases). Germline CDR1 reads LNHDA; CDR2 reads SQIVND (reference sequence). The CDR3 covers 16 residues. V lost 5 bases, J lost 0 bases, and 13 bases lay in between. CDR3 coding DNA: TGTGCCAGTAGTGACGGACGGGGTACGAACACCGGGGAGCTGTTTTTT. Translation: CASSDGRGTNTGELFF. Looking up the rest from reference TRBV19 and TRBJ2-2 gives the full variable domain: DGGITQSPKYLFRKEGQNVTLSCEQNLNHDAMYWYRQDPGQGLRLIYYSQIVNDFQKGDIAEGYSVSREKKESFPLTVTSAQKNPTAFYLCASSDGRGTNTGELFFGEGSRLTVL.

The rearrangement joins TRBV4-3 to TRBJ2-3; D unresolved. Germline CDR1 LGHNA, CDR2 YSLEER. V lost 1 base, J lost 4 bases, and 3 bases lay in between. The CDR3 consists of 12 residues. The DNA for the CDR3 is TGCGCCAGCAGCCAAGCGTCAGATACGCAGTATTTT. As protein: CASSQASDTQYF.

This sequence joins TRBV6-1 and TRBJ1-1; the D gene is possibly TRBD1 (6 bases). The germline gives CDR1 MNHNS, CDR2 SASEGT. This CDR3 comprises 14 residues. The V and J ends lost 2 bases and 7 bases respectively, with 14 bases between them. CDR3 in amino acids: CASSETKGVSEAFF. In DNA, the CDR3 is TGTGCCAGCAGTGAAACGAAGGGGGTGAGTGAAGCTTTCTTT.

The CDR3 bases are TGCGCCAGCAGCCAAGAGACAGGGGGCGGTGAAAAACTGTTTTTT. Translation gives CASSQETGGGEKLFF. The rearrangement links TRBV4-1 to TRBJ1-4, with TRBD1 identical over 10 bases. CDR1 and CDR2 (germline): MGHRA, YSYEKL. The CDR3 consists of 15 residues. V lost 0 bases to trimming and J lost 7 bases; unmatched junction nucleotides: 2.

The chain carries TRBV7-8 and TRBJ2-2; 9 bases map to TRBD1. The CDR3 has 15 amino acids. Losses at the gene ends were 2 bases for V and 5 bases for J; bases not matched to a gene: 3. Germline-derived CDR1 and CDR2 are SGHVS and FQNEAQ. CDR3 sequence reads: CASSLNRGRTGELFF. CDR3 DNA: TGTGCCAGCAGCTTAAACAGGGGGCGGACCGGGGAGCTGTTTTTT.